Listed below are T cell receptor beta chains from one sample, sequenced in a study of cytomegalovirus exposure and HLA in healthy donors. Assay: immunoSEQ multiplex PCR; the TCRdb copy retains only in-frame clones and omits some. There are around 200,000 clones in the sample; about 59% occur only once, and around 3.2% lies in the top ten. Source material: PBMCs. These receptors all stem from a man aged 35 to 55 in good health and CMV-seronegative. Each CDR3 is given with its conserved first and last residue. D genes are given only for firm matches. Clone size, where shown, is once, few, many, or a class for clones that have expanded.

abundance: few
v_gene: TRBV30
j_gene: TRBJ2-5
d_gene: TRBD2
CDR3aa: CAWSPGLAGGRETQYF
CDR3nt: TGTGCCTGGAGTCCTGGACTAGCGGGAGGGCGAGAGACCCAGTACTTC

abundance: .
v_gene: TRBV18
j_gene: TRBJ2-7
d_gene: .
CDR3aa: CASSPVEGRYEQYF
CDR3nt: TGTGCCAGCTCACCAGTTGAGGGAAGGTACGAGCAGTACTTC

abundance: few
v_gene: TRBV27
j_gene: TRBJ2-2
d_gene: TRBD2
CDR3aa: CASSGLGENTGELFF
CDR3nt: TGTGCCAGCAGCGGACTAGGGGAAAACACCGGGGAGCTGTTTTTT

abundance: .
v_gene: TRBV30
j_gene: TRBJ1-2
d_gene: .
CDR3aa: CALANYGYTF
CDR3nt: TGTGCTTTAGCTAACTATGGCTACACCTTC

abundance: few
v_gene: TRBV7-6
j_gene: TRBJ1-3
d_gene: TRBD1
CDR3aa: CASSPLEAGGFGNTIYF
CDR3nt: TGTGCCAGCAGTCCACTCGAAGCAGGGGGCTTCGGAAACACCATATATTTT

abundance: few
v_gene: TRBV19
j_gene: TRBJ1-4
d_gene: .
CDR3aa: CASSMGRATNEKLFF
CDR3nt: TGTGCCAGTAGTATGGGCCGAGCAACTAATGAAAAACTGTTTTTT

abundance: few
v_gene: TRBV29-1
j_gene: TRBJ1-2
d_gene: .
CDR3aa: CSVTVNYGYTF
CDR3nt: TGCAGCGTGACAGTTAACTATGGCTACACCTTC

abundance: .
v_gene: TRBV19
j_gene: TRBJ1-1
d_gene: .
CDR3aa: CASNAGAGTEAFF
CDR3nt: TGTGCCAGTAATGCAGGGGCCGGCACTGAAGCTTTCTTT

abundance: .
v_gene: TRBV5-6
j_gene: TRBJ2-7
d_gene: TRBD2
CDR3aa: CASSQTGLEQYF
CDR3nt: TGTGCCAGCAGCCAGACGGGACTAGAGCAGTACTTC

abundance: .
v_gene: TRBV6-6
j_gene: TRBJ2-5
d_gene: .
CDR3aa: CASSYPGSQETQYF
CDR3nt: TGTGCCAGCAGTTATCCGGGGTCCCAAGAGACCCAGTACTTC

abundance: .
v_gene: TRBV9
j_gene: TRBJ1-1
d_gene: TRBD1
CDR3aa: CASSVGPGGENTEAFF
CDR3nt: TGTGCCAGCAGCGTAGGGCCAGGGGGCGAGAACACTGAAGCTTTCTTT

abundance: .
v_gene: TRBV18
j_gene: TRBJ1-1
d_gene: .
CDR3aa: CASSPLIGRGTEAFF
CDR3nt: TGTGCCAGCTCACCATTGATAGGCAGAGGGACTGAAGCTTTCTTT

abundance: .
v_gene: TRBV5-1
j_gene: TRBJ2-5
d_gene: .
CDR3aa: CASSLGSGGETQYF
CDR3nt: TGCGCCAGCAGCTTGGGGTCAGGAGGGGAGACCCAGTACTTC